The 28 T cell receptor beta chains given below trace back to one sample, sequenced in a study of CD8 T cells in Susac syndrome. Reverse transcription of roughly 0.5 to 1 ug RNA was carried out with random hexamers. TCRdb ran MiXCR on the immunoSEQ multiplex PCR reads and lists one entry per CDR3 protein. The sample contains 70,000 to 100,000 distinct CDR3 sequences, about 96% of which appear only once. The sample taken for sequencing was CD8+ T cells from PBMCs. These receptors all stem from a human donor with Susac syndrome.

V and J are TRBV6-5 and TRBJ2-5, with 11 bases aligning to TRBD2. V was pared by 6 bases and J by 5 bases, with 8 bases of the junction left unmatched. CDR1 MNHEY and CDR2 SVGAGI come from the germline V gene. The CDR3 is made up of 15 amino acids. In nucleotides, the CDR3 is TGTGCCAGCAGACAGCTAGCGGGAGGTGCCGAGACCCAGTACTTC. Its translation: CASRQLAGGAETQYF.

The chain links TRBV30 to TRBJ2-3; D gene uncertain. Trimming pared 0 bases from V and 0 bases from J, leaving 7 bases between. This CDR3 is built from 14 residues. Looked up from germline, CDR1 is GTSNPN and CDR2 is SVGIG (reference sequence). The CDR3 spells CAWSVPWSTDTQYF. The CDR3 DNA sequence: TGTGCCTGGAGTGTACCCTGGAGCACAGATACGCAGTATTTT.

This chain's CDR3 is CASSLTSPYEQYF. The CDR3 nucleotides read TGTGCCAGCAGCTTGACTAGCCCCTACGAGCAGTACTTC. The V and J genes are TRBV12-3 or TRBV12-4 and TRBJ2-7; 7 bases align to TRBD2. The CDR3 runs 13 residues. Germline trimming cut 6 bases from V and 2 bases from J; bases unmatched to any gene: 4.

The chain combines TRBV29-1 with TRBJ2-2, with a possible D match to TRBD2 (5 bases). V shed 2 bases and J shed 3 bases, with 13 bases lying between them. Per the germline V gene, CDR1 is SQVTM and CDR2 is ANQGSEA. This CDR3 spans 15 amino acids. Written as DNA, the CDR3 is TGCAGCGTTGAATCAGGTCGAGGGTACACCGGGGAGCTGTTTTTT. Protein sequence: CSVESGRGYTGELFF.

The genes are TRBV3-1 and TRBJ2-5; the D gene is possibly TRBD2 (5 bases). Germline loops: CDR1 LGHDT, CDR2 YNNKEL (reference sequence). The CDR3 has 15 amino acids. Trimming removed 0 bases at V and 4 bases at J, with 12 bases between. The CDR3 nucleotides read TGTGCCAGCAGCCAAGAGCCGGCGGGCGGAGAGACCCAGTACTTC. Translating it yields CASSQEPAGGETQYF.

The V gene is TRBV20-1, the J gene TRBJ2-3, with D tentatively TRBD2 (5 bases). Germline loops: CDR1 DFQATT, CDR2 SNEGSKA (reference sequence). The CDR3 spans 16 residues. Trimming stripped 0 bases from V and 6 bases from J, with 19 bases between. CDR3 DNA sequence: TGCAGTGCTAGAGATTTGCTAGCTGCCCCTTCGGATACGCAGTATTTT. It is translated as CSARDLLAAPSDTQYF.

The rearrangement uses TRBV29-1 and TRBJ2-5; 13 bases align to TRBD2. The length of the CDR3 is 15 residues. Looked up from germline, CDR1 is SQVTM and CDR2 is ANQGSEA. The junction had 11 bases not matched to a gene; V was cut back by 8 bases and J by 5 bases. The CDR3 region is CSIGLAGEAWETQYF. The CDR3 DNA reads TGCAGCATAGGACTAGCGGGAGAGGCGTGGGAGACCCAGTACTTC.

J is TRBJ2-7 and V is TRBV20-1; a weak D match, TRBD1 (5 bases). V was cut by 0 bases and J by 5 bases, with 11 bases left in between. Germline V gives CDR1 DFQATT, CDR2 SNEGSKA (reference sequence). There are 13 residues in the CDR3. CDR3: CSAREQGNNEQYF. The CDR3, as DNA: TGCAGTGCTAGAGAGCAGGGTAACAACGAGCAGTACTTC.

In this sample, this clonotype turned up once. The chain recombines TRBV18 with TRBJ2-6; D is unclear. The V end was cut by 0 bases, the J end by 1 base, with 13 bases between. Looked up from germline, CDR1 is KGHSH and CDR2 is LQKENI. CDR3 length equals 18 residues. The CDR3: CASSPPPNPGSGANVLTF. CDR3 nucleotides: TGTGCCAGCTCACCACCTCCCAACCCTGGGTCTGGGGCCAACGTCCTGACTTTC.

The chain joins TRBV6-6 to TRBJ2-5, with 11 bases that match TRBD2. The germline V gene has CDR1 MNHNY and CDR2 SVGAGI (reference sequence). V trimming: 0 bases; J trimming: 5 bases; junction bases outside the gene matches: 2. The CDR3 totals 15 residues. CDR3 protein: CASSYSPSGGETQYF. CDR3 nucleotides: TGTGCCAGCAGTTACTCTCCTAGCGGGGGGGAGACCCAGTACTTC.

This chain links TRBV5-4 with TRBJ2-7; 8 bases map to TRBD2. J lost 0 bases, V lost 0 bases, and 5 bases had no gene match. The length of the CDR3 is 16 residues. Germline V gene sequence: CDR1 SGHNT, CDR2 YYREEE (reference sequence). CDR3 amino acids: CASSLEGGGPSYEQYV. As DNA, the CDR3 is TGTGCCAGCAGCTTGGAGGGCGGGGGGCCCTCCTACGAGCAGTACGTC.

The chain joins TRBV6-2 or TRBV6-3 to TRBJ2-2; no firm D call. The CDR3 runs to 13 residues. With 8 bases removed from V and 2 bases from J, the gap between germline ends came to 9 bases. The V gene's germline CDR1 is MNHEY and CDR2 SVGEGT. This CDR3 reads CASGVTNTGELFF. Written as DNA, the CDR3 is TGTGCCAGCGGGGTGACTAACACCGGGGAGCTGTTTTTT.

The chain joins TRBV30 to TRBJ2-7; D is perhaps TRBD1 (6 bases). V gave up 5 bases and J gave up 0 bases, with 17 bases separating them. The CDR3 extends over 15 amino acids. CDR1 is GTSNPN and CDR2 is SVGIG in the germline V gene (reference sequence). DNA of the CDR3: TGTGCCTGGGCCGACGACAGGCTCAGCTCCTACGAGCAGTACTTC. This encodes CAWADDRLSSYEQYF.

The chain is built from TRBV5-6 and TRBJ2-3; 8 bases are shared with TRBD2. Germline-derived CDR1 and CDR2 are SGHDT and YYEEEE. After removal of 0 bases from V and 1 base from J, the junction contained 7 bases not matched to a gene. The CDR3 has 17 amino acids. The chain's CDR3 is CASSLEPGGARTDTQYF. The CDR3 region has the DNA TGTGCCAGCAGCTTGGAGCCCGGGGGGGCCCGCACAGATACGCAGTATTTT.

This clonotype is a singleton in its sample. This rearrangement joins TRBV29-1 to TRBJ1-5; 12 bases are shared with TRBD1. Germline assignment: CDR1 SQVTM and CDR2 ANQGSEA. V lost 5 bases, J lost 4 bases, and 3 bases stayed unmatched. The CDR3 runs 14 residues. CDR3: CSVRDRGRNQPQHF. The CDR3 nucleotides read TGCAGCGTTCGGGACAGGGGGCGTAATCAGCCCCAGCATTTT.

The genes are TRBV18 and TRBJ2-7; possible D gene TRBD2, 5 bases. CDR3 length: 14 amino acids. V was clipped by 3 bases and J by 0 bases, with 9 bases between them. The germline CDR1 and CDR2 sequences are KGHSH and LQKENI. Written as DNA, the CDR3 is TGTGCCAGCTCACCTCGGAGGTCCTCCTACGAGCAGTACGTC. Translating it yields CASSPRRSSYEQYV.

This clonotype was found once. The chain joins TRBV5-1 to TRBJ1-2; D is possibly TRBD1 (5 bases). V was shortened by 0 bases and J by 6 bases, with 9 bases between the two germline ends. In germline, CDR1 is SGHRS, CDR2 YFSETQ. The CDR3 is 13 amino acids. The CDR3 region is CASSLVRDDGYTF. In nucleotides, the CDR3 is TGCGCCAGCAGCTTGGTCAGGGACGATGGCTACACCTTC.

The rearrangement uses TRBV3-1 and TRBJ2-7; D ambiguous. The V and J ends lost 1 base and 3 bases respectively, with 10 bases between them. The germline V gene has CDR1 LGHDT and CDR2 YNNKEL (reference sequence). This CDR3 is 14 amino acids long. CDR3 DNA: TGTGCCAGCAGCCAAGGATCAAGCAGCTACGAGCAGTACTTC. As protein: CASSQGSSSYEQYF.

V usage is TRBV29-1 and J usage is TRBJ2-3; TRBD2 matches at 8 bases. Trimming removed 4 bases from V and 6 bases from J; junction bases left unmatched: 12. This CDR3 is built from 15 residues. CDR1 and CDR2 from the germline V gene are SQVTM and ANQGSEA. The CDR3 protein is CSVGRGGLGLDTQYF. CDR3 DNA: TGCAGCGTTGGACGGGGGGGCCTTGGTCTTGATACGCAGTATTTT.

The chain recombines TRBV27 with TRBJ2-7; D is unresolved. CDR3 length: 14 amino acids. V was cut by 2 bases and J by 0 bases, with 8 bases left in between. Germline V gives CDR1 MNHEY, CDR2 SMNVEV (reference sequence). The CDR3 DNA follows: TGTGCCAGCAGTTTAAGTGAAAGCTCCTACGAGCAGTACTTC. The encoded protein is CASSLSESSYEQYF.

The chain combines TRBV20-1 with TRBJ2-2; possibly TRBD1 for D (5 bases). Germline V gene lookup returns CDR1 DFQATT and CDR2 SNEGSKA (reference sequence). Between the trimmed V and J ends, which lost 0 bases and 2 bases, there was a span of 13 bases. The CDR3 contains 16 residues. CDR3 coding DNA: TGCAGTGCTAGAGATCTTGACAGATCTAACACCGGGGAGCTGTTTTTT. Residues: CSARDLDRSNTGELFF.

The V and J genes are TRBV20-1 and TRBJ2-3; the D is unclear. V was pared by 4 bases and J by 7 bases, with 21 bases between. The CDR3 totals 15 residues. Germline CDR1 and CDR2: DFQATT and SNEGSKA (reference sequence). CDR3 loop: CSANGRESARNTQYF. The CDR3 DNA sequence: TGCAGTGCTAACGGCCGCGAGTCAGCGAGAAATACGCAGTATTTT.

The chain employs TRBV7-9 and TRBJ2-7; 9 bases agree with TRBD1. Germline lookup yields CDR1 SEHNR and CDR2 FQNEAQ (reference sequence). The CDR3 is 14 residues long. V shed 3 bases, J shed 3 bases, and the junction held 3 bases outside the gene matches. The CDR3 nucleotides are TGTGCCAGCAGCTTGCCGGGACAGGGCTACGAGCAGTACTTC. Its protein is CASSLPGQGYEQYF.

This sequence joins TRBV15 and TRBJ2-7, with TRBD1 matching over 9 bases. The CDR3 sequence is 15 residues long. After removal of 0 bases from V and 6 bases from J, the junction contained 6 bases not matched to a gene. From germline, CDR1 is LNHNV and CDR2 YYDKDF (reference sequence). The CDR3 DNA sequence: TGTGCCACCAGCAGAGAGCCCGGGACAGGGTCCGAGCAGTACGTC. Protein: CATSREPGTGSEQYV.

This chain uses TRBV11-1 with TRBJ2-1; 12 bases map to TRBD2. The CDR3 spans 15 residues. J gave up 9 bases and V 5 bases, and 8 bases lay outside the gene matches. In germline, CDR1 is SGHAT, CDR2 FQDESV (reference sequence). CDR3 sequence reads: CASSRTSGEVAEQFF. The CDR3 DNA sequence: TGTGCCAGCAGCCGGACTAGCGGGGAGGTAGCTGAGCAGTTCTTC.

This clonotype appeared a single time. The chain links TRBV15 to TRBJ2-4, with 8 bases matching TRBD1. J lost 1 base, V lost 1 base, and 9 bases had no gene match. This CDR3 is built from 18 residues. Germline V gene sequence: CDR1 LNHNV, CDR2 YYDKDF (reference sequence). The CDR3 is CATSRGTGGRRAKNIQYF. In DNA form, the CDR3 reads TGTGCCACCAGCAGAGGTACAGGGGGTCGGAGGGCCAAAAACATTCAGTACTTC.

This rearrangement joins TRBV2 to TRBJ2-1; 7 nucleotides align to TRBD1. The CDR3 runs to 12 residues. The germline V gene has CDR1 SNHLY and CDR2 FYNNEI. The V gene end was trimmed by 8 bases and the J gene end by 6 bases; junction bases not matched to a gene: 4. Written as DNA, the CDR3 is TGTGCCAGCGACAGGGTTCGCAATGAGCAGTTCTTC. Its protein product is CASDRVRNEQFF.

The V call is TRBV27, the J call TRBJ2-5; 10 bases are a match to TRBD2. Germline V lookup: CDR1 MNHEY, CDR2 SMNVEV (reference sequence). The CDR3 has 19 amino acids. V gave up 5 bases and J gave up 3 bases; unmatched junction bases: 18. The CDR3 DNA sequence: TGTGCCAGCAGTGGAGCGGGGGGGCCAAAAGAATCAGGCAAAGAGACCCAGTACTTC. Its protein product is CASSGAGGPKESGKETQYF.